This T cell receptor (beta chain) appears in the sequencing data of a study of cytotoxic CD8 clonotypes in ibrutinib-treated CLL. The V gene lost 5 bases and the J gene lost 1 base, with 23 bases spanning the gap. Germline loops: CDR1 SQVTM, CDR2 ANQGSEA. The CDR3 is 17 residues long. This clone was counted between two and nine times. Here immunoSEQ multiplex PCR was the method, and the copy in TCRdb shows in-frame clones only, minus some. The sample consists of 300,000 to 400,000 clones, over 55% of them appearing once. The rearrangement uses TRBV29-1 and TRBJ1-2; D perhaps matches TRBD1 (6 bases). The material was PBMCs, obtained after 36 months of ibrutinib treatment. This clonotype was obtained from a human donor with chronic lymphocytic leukemia. The CDR3 coding sequence is TGCAGCGTTTCCTCCCGGGGGCTGACAAGAAGTAACTATGGCTACACCTTC. This gives the protein CSVSSRGLTRSNYGYTF.